This is a list of T cell receptor beta chains from one sample in a study of tumor-infiltrating lymphocytes in oesophageal squamous cell carcinoma. TCRdb fed the PCR reads into MiXCR, producing one record per CDR3 protein. The table has 12,000 or so distinct CDR3 sequences, around 59% seen once. Material: esophageal tumor tissue. All receptors come from a female donor with esophageal squamous cell carcinoma. Each CDR3 is given with its conserved first and last residue. D genes are given only for firm matches. A clone size is listed for some rows: how often the clone was seen (once, few, many), or a class if it is expanded.

J gene | V gene | D gene | clone size | CDR3 protein | CDR3 DNA
TRBJ2-1 | TRBV6-2/TRBV6-3 | TRBD2 | . | CASASGGIYNEQFF | TGTGCCAGCGCTAGCGGGGGAATATACAATGAGCAGTTCTTC
TRBJ2-1 | TRBV7-6 | . | few | CASSFQSYNEQFF | TGTGCCAGCAGCTTTCAGTCGTACAATGAGCAGTTCTTC
TRBJ2-5 | TRBV5-1 | . | once | CASSPGGVGEETQYF | TGCGCCAGCAGCCCTGGAGGAGTCGGAGAAGAGACCCAGTACTTC
TRBJ2-5 | TRBV11-2 | . | few | CASSSGRIKETQYF | TGTGCCAGCAGCTCGGGACGGATAAAAGAGACCCAGTACTTC
TRBJ1-6 | TRBV5-3 | . | . | CASSLMGGETQYF | TGCGCCAGCAGCTTAATGGGGGGGGAGACCCAGTACTTT
TRBJ2-1 | TRBV7-2 | TRBD2 | . | CASSSLAGGSGQFF | TGTGCCAGCAGCTCACTAGCGGGAGGGTCTGGGCAGTTCTTC
TRBJ2-3 | TRBV11-2 | TRBD2 | many | CASRTSGGGTDTQYF | TGTGCCAGCAGAACTAGCGGGGGGGGAACAGATACGCAGTATTTT
TRBJ2-7 | TRBV5-3 | TRBD2 | . | CASSWTSGNEQYF | TGTGCCAGCAGCTGGACTAGCGGGAACGAGCAGTACTTC
TRBJ2-3 | TRBV28 | TRBD2 | . | CASSLSRLAGGIDTQYF | TGTGCCAGCAGTTTATCCAGACTAGCGGGAGGGATAGATACGCAGTATTTT
TRBJ2-5 | TRBV9 | . | . | CASSPYGETQYF | TGTGCCAGCAGCCCCTATGGAGAGACCCAGTACTTC
TRBJ2-7 | TRBV11-2 | . | . | CASSSLDREGVGFF | TGTGCCAGCAGCTCTTTGGACAGGGAGGGGGTTGGATTCTTC
TRBJ2-3 | TRBV27 | . | many | CASSIRQVTDTQYF | TGTGCCAGCAGCATCAGACAGGTTACAGATACGCAGTATTTT
TRBJ2-1 | TRBV7-9 | . | . | CASSLGTRGREDTQFF | TGTGCCAGCAGCTTAGGGACACGGGGTCGGGAAGATACGCAGTTCTTC
TRBJ1-2 | TRBV6-6 | TRBD1 | . | CASYHGDSRPYGYTF | TGTGCCAGCTATCATGGGGACAGCAGACCCTATGGCTACACCTTC
TRBJ2-3 | TRBV25-1 | TRBD2 | few | CAILRTSGGTDTQYF | TGTGCCATCTTACGTACTAGCGGGGGGACAGATACGCAGTATTTT
TRBJ1-5 | TRBV7-9 | TRBD1 | . | CASSLGTGGPDEPQHF | TGTGCCAGCAGCTTGGGGACAGGTGGGCCAGATGAGCCCCAGCATTTT
TRBJ2-5 | TRBV6-4 | . | . | CASSEYNRQETQYF | TGTGCCAGCAGTGAATACAACCGACAAGAGACCCAGTACTTC
TRBJ1-1 | TRBV6-1 | . | few | CASSSSEGTEAFF | TGTGCCAGCAGTTCCTCTGAGGGCACTGAAGCTTTCTTT
TRBJ2-7 | TRBV7-8 | . | many | CASSLFQGPSYEQYF | TGTGCCAGCAGCTTGTTCCAGGGACCTTCCTACGAGCAGTACTTC
TRBJ2-1 | TRBV6-6 | TRBD2 | . | CASSRTSGSVNEQFF | TGTGCCAGCAGTAGAACTAGCGGGAGTGTCAATGAGCAGTTCTTC
TRBJ2-1 | TRBV6-5 | TRBD1 | . | CASSYDRVAYSYNEQFF | TGTGCCAGCAGCTACGACAGGGTGGCGTATTCCTACAATGAGCAGTTCTTC
TRBJ2-5 | TRBV24-1 | TRBD1 | many | CATSEPDRGLYNEQYF | TGTGCCACCAGTGAACCGGACAGGGGCCTCTACAATGAGCAGTACTTC
TRBJ2-1 | TRBV7-3 | . | . | CASSQYRPNEQFF | TGTGCCAGCAGCCAATACAGGCCCAATGAGCAGTTCTTC
TRBJ1-2 | TRBV7-3 | TRBD1 | . | CASSPTGGVYGYTF | TGTGCCAGCAGCCCTACAGGGGGCGTCTATGGCTACACCTTC
TRBJ2-3 | TRBV27 | . | once | CASKERFGRGTQYF | TGTGCCAGCAAGGAGAGGTTTGGCCGCGGTACGCAGTATTTT
TRBJ2-7 | TRBV7-3 | . | few | CASSSRGGYEQYF | TGTGCCAGCAGCAGCAGGGGCGGCTACGAGCAGTACTTC
TRBJ2-7 | TRBV6-1 | . | . | CASSPTRSGLNNYEQYF | TGTGCCAGCAGCCCCACCAGGTCGGGGCTTAACAACTACGAGCAGTACTTC
TRBJ2-2 | TRBV6-1 | TRBD2 | . | CASSEGRLAGGFGDTGELFF | TGTGCCAGCAGTGAAGGGCGGCTAGCGGGGGGCTTTGGGGACACCGGGGAGCTGTTTTTT
TRBJ2-5 | TRBV7-3 | TRBD2 | . | CASGLMASGRETQYF | TGTGCCAGCGGCTTAATGGCTAGCGGGAGAGAGACCCAGTACTTC
TRBJ2-1 | TRBV28 | . | . | CASSISARSLIF | TGTGCCAGCAGTATCTCGGCCCGTTCATTGATCTTC
TRBJ2-7 | TRBV7-9 | TRBD2 | . | CASRNSGRAGEQYF | TGTGCCAGCAGAAATAGCGGGAGGGCCGGTGAGCAGTACTTC
TRBJ2-5 | TRBV7-9 | TRBD2 | . | CASSRRAGGQETQYF | TGTGCCAGCAGCCGAAGGGCGGGAGGGCAAGAGACCCAGTACTTC
TRBJ2-3 | TRBV11-2 | TRBD2 | large | CASSRRTSGSSGTDTQYF | TGTGCCAGCAGCCGCCGGACTAGCGGGAGTTCAGGCACAGATACGCAGTATTTT
TRBJ2-5 | TRBV7-6 | TRBD2 | few | CASSVGLVEETQYF | TGTGCTAGCAGCGTCGGACTAGTAGAGGAGACCCAGTACTTC
TRBJ2-7 | TRBV7-9 | . | . | CASSFETGDEQYF | TGTGCCAGCAGCTTCGAGACCGGGGACGAGCAGTACTTC
TRBJ2-1 | TRBV7-2 | . | . | CASSLAQGWYNEQFF | TGTGCCAGCAGCTTAGCTCAGGGTTGGTACAATGAGCAGTTCTTC
TRBJ2-7 | TRBV6-2/TRBV6-3 | . | . | CASSYSSPYEQYF | TGTGCCAGCAGTTACTCAAGTCCCTACGAGCAGTACTTC
TRBJ2-7 | TRBV6-4 | TRBD2 | once | CASSDGTSGSTNTQYF | TGTGCCAGCAGTGACGGGACTAGCGGGAGCACAAATACGCAGTACTTC
TRBJ2-1 | TRBV7-3 | . | once | CASSLGGYYNEQFF | TGTGCCAGCAGCTTAGGGGGGTACTACAATGAGCAGTTCTTC
TRBJ2-7 | TRBV7-2 | TRBD2 | large | CASTLAAGANEQYF | TGTGCCAGCACCTTAGCGGCGGGAGCGAACGAGCAGTACTTC
TRBJ1-1 | TRBV12-5 | . | . | CASGLPGEMFF | TGTGCTAGTGGTTTGCCTGGGGAGATGTTTTTT
TRBJ2-1 | TRBV7-2 | TRBD2 | . | CASSSNSGRINEQFF | TGTGCCAGCAGCTCTAATAGCGGGAGGATCAATGAGCAGTTCTTC
TRBJ2-1 | TRBV6-1 | TRBD2 | . | CASSEEVGGANEQFF | TGTGCCAGCAGTGAAGAGGTCGGGGGGGCCAATGAGCAGTTCTTC
TRBJ2-5 | TRBV7-2 | . | few | CASSLMGRAETQYF | TGTGCCAGCAGCTTAATGGGAAGGGCTGAGACCCAGTACTTC
TRBJ2-5 | TRBV6-1 | . | . | CASRGGQDTGELYF | TGTGCCAGCAGGGGTGGACAAGACACCGGGGAGCTGTACTTC
TRBJ1-6 | TRBV11-2 | . | many | CASSLGLNSPLHF | TGTGCCAGCAGCTTAGGACTTAATTCACCCCTCCACTTT
TRBJ2-1 | TRBV10-1 | . | many | CASSESTGSLDNEQFF | TGCGCCAGCAGTGAGTCAACCGGGAGTCTGGACAATGAGCAGTTCTTC
TRBJ2-7 | TRBV7-9 | . | . | CASSLGYGRGEQYF | TGTGCCAGCAGCTTAGGGTACGGACGCGGCGAGCAGTACTTC
TRBJ2-1 | TRBV18 | TRBD1 | many | CASSPGTGGYNEQFF | TGTGCCAGCTCCCCCGGGACAGGGGGTTACAATGAGCAGTTCTTC